The sequence of this T cell receptor (beta chain) was determined in a study of blood T cell repertoires in COVID-19. At the level of the study: T cells, B-cell-depleted T cells, or PBMCs supplied cDNA or gDNA.

Trimming removed 3 bases from V and 2 bases from J; junction bases left unmatched: 6. The germline gives CDR1 KGHSH, CDR2 LQKENI. The CDR3 runs to 17 residues. This clone was counted once. Study processing details: Amplified reference gene primers provided the basis for estimating nucleated cell counts. This table comes from immunoSEQ multiplex PCR, and its TCRdb copy is limited to in-frame clones, with some not included. Clone size and V and J calls were adopted from that table, with D and trimming inferred from the DNA. This table has 75,000 to 90,000 clones, more than 75% appearing once. This chain joins TRBV18 and TRBJ2-3; 12 bases line up with TRBD2. The source of this sequence is an elderly man with active or convalescent COVID-19. What was sequenced was peripheral blood. The CDR3 region is CASSPRRTSGATDTQYF. In nucleotides, the CDR3 is TGTGCCAGCTCACCCCGGCGGACTAGCGGGGCCACAGATACGCAGTATTTT. Filled out from reference TRBV18 and TRBJ2-3, the complete variable domain reads NAGVMQNPRHLVRRRGQEARLRCSPMKGHSHVYWYRQLPEEGLKFMVYLQKENIIDESGMPKERFSAEFPKEGPSILRIQQVVRGDSAAYFCASSPRRTSGATDTQYFGPGTRLTVL.